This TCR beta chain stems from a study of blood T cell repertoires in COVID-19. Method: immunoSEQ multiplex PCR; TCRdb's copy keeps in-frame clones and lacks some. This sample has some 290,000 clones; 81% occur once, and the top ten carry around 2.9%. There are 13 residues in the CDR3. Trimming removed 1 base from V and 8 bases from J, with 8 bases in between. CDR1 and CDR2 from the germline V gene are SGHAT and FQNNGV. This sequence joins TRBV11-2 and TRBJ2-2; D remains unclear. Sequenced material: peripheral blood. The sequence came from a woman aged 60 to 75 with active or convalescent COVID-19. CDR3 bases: TGTGCCAGCAGCTTAGTGCGCGGAGGGGAGCTGTTTTTT. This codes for CASSLVRGGELFF.